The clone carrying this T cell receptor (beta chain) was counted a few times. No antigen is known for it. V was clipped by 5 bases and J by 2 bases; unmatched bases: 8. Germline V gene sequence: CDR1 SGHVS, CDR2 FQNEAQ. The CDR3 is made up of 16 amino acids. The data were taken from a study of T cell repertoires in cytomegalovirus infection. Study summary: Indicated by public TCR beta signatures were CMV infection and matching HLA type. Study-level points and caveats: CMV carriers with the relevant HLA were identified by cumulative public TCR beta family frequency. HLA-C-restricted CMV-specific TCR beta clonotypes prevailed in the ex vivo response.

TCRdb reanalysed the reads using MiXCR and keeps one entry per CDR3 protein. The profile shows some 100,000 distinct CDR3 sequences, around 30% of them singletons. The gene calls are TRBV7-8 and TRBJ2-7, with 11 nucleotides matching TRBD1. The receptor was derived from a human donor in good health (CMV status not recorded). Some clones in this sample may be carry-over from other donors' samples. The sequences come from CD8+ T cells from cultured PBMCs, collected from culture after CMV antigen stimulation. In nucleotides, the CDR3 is TGTGCCAGCAGCCTGATGGTGGGACAGGGGGCCTACGAGCAGTACTTC. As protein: CASSLMVGQGAYEQYF.